These 9 T cell receptor beta chains were sequenced from one sample in a study of shared clonotypes between healthy human individuals. Generated by immunoSEQ multiplex PCR, the TCRdb table keeps only in-frame clones and is missing some. This table has more than 1,200,000 clones, approximately 98.5% appearing once. Material: naive CD4+ T cells sorted from blood. Regarding subset: CD45RA+ positively selected. The source is a man aged 30 to 39 in good health.

The chain uses TRBV7-8 and TRBJ2-1, with D uncertain. Germline V lookup: CDR1 SGHVS, CDR2 FQNEAQ. Trimming stripped 2 bases from V and 3 bases from J, with 5 bases between. The CDR3 sequence is 13 residues long. The CDR3 reads CASSLLDYNEQFF. CDR3 DNA: TGTGCCAGCAGCTTATTAGACTACAATGAGCAGTTCTTC.

This chain links TRBV6-1 with TRBJ2-5; D not resolved. CDR1 MNHNS and CDR2 SASEGT come from the germline V gene. The length of the CDR3 is 13 residues. Between the trimmed V and J ends, which lost 0 bases and 4 bases, there was a span of 6 bases. CDR3 coding DNA: TGTGCCAGCAGTGAAGCGCGGCGAGAGACCCAGTACTTC. Translated, it gives CASSEARRETQYF.

The rearrangement uses TRBV6-1 and TRBJ2-7; D is uncertain. Germline CDR1 is MNHNS and CDR2 is SASEGT. V was shortened by 0 bases and J by 7 bases, with 7 bases between the two germline ends. The CDR3 covers 12 residues. This chain's CDR3 is CASSEALREQYF. The CDR3 nucleotides read TGTGCCAGCAGTGAAGCATTACGGGAGCAGTACTTC.

The chain has TRBV28 and TRBJ2-7; 7 bases agree with TRBD1. This CDR3 region has 14 residues. Germline V CDR1 and CDR2: MDHEN, SYDVKM. V lost 5 bases, J lost 13 bases, and 17 bases stayed unmatched. The CDR3 here is CASSPTMDRTSFYF. DNA for the CDR3: TGTGCCAGCAGTCCTACAATGGACAGGACCTCCTTCTACTTC.

The chain is built from TRBV19 and TRBJ2-5; weak D call: TRBD1 (5 bases). V was clipped by 7 bases and J by 1 base, with 16 bases between them. Germline V gene sequence: CDR1 LNHDA, CDR2 SQIVND (reference sequence). The length of the CDR3 is 15 residues. The CDR3, as DNA: TGTGCCAGTAACCATTTCGGGCAGGGCCAAGAGACCCAGTACTTC. Residues: CASNHFGQGQETQYF.

The chain is built from TRBV4-1 and TRBJ2-1; 9 nucleotides line up with TRBD2. Trimming cost V 2 bases and J 0 bases; bases outside gene matches: 8. This CDR3 spans 18 amino acids. CDR1 and CDR2 from the germline V gene are MGHRA and YSYEKL. Here the CDR3 DNA reads TGCGCCAGCAGCCAAACTAGCGGGTATAGGAGCTCCTACAATGAGCAGTTCTTC. As protein: CASSQTSGYRSSYNEQFF.

The V gene is TRBV27, the J gene TRBJ1-1, with TRBD1 as a possible D gene (6 bases). This CDR3 comprises 12 residues. Germline V CDR1 and CDR2: MNHEY, SMNVEV (reference sequence). V lost 2 bases and J lost 10, with 11 bases in between. CDR3 sequence (DNA): TGTGCCAGCAGTTTACGGGGGGGGCCAGCTTTCTTT. It specifies CASSLRGGPAFF.

On this clone: Additional DNA sequences in this sample encode the identical CDR3. The CDR3 DNA reads TGCAGCGTTGTGTACAGAGGGCGCACTGAAGCTTTCTTT. Translated, it gives CSVVYRGRTEAFF. The chain employs TRBV29-1 and TRBJ1-1, with unresolved D. CDR1 and CDR2 (germline): SQVTM, ANQGSEA. The CDR3 runs 13 residues. V was pared by 4 bases and J by 4 bases, with 13 bases between.

V and J are TRBV15 and TRBJ2-1, with D possibly TRBD2 on 5 matching bases. Trimming removed 1 base from V and 13 bases from J, with 11 bases in between. CDR3 length: 12 residues. In germline, CDR1 is LNHNV, CDR2 YYDKDF (reference sequence). DNA for the CDR3: TGTGCCACCAGCAGAGTCCGGGATAAACAGTTCTTC. This translates into CATSRVRDKQFF.